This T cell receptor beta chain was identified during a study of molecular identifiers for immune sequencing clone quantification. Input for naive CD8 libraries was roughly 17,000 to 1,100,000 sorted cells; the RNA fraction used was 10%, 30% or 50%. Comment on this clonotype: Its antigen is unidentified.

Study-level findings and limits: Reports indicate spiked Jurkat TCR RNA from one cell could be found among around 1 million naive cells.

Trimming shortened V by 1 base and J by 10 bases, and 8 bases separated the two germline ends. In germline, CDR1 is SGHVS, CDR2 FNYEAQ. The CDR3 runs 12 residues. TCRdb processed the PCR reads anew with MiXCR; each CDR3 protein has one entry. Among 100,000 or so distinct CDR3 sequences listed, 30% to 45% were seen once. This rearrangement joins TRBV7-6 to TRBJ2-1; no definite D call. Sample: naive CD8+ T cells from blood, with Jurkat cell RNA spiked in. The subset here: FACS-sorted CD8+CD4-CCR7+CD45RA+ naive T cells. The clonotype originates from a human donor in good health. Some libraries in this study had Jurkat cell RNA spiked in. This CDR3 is CASSLVGVEQFF. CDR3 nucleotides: TGTGCCAGCAGCTTAGTCGGCGTGGAGCAGTTCTTC.